This entry concerns a single TCR beta chain. Antigen unknown. At one end the junction does not follow the germline gene, possibly because of a read error. The CDR3 has 14 amino acids. Germline-derived CDR1 and CDR2 are SEHNR and FQNEAQ (reference sequence). This sample is part of a study of cytomegalovirus exposure and HLA in healthy donors. PCR was performed using 60 Vbeta and 13 Jbeta primers. Sequencing was performed with immunoSEQ multiplex PCR; in TCRdb, only in-frame clones are kept and a portion is missing. This table holds 120,000 to 150,000 clones, 76% found once. Regarding the study as a whole: An ancestry cluster, one associated with Asian ancestry, reportedly showed fewer N-insertions than the approximately 670-donor mean in a later analysis.

The clonotype originates from a woman aged 40 to 50 in good health and CMV-seronegative. V and J are TRBV7-9 and TRBJ1-4, with 10 nucleotides matching TRBD1. The sequenced sample was PBMCs. CDR3 in DNA: TGTTCCAGCAGCCCGGGACAGGGGTATGAAAAACTGTTTTTT. It translates to CSSSPGQGYEKLFF. The variable domain in full, with the rest retrieved from reference TRBV7-9 and TRBJ1-4, is DTGVSQNPRHKITKRGQNVTFRCDPISEHNRLYWYRQTLGQGPEFLTYFQNEAQLEKSRLLSDRFSAERPKGSFSTLEIQRTEQGDSAMYLCSSSPGQGYEKLFFGSGTQLSVL.